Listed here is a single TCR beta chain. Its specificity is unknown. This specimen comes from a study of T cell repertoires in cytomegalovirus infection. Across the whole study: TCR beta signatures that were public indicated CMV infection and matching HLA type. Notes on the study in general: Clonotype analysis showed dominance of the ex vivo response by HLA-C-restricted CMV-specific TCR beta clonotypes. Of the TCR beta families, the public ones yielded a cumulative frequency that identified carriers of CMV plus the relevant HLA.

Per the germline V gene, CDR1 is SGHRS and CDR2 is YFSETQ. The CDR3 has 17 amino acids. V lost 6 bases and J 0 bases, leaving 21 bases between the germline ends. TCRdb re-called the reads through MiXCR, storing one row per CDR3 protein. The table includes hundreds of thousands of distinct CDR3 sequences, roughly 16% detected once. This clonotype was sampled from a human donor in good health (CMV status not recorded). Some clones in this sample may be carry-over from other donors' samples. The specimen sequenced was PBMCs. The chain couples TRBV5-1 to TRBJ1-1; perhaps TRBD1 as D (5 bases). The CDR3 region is CASTDGGTSLMNTEAFF. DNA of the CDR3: TGCGCCAGCACCGACGGGGGGACTAGTTTAATGAACACTGAAGCTTTCTTT. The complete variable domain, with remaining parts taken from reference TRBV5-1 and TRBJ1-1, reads KAGVTQTPRYLIKTRGQQVTLSCSPISGHRSVSWYQQTPGQGLQFLFEYFSETQRNKGNFPGRFSGRQFSNSRSEMNVSTLELGDSALYLCASTDGGTSLMNTEAFFGQGTRLTVV.